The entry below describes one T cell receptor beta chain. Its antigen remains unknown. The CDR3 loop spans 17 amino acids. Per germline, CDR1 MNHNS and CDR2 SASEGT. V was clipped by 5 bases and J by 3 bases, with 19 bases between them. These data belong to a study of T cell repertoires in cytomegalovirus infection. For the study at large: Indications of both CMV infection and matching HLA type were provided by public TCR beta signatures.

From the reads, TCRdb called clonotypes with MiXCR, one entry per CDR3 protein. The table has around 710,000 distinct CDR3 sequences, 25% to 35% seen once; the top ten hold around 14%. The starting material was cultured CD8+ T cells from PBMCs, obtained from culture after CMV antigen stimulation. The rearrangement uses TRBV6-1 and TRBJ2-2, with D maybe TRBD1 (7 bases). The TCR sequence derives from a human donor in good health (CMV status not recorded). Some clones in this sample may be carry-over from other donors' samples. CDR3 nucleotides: TGTGCCAGCAGTCAGTTCAGGGGGGCCCTGGACACCGGGGAGCTGTTTTTT. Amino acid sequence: CASSQFRGALDTGELFF.